A selection of T cell receptor beta chains follows, all from one sample in a study of Graves' ophthalmopathy and Graves' hyperthyroidism. MiXCR, run by TCRdb on the multiplex PCR reads, gives a single entry per CDR3 protein. This sample yields hundreds of thousands of distinct CDR3 sequences, of which 40% are seen a single time; 44% belongs to the top ten. What was sequenced was peripheral blood. These receptors were taken from an adult man with Graves' ophthalmopathy. CDR3s include the opening cysteine and the closing phenylalanine or tryptophan. Fields, in order: clone size, V gene, J gene, D gene, CDR3 protein, CDR3 DNA. A D gene is named only where the DNA matches it firmly. Clone size, where shown, is once, few, many, or a class for clones that have expanded.

>NA|TRBV7-9|TRBJ2-5|NA
CASTPRQGETQYF
TGTGCCAGCACCCCTCGGCAGGGAGAGACCCAGTACTTC
>many|TRBV7-9|TRBJ2-2|NA
CASSPWASNTGELFF
TGTGCCAGCAGCCCTTGGGCCTCGAACACCGGGGAGCTGTTTTTT
>many|TRBV28|TRBJ2-7|NA
CASSATSRYEQYF
TGTGCCAGCAGTGCCACTAGCCGTTACGAGCAGTACTTC
>once|TRBV2|TRBJ2-3|TRBD1
CASRAGTGNGTDTQYF
TGTGCCAGCAGAGCTGGGACAGGCAATGGCACAGATACGCAGTATTTT
>few|TRBV5-5|TRBJ2-5|NA
CASSPGLPQETQYF
TGTGCCAGCAGCCCGGGACTTCCCCAAGAGACCCAGTACTTC
>few|TRBV29-1|TRBJ2-6|NA
CSVEGGANVLTF
TGCAGCGTTGAAGGTGGGGCCAACGTCCTGACTTTC
>many|TRBV19|TRBJ2-7|NA
CASSGRPSSYEQYF
TGTGCCAGTAGTGGAAGACCCTCATCCTACGAGCAGTACTTC
>once|TRBV10-1|TRBJ2-7|TRBD2
CASRPAGAGFAYEQYF
TGTGCCAGCAGACCCGCGGGAGCGGGGTTCGCCTACGAGCAGTACTTC
>NA|TRBV20-1|TRBJ1-5|NA
CSARVAGDQPQHF
TGCAGTGCTAGAGTTGCAGGGGATCAGCCCCAGCACTTT
>NA|TRBV25-1|TRBJ2-7|TRBD2
CARDSLAGVVYEQYF
TGTGCTAGAGATTCGCTAGCGGGAGTCGTGTACGAGCAGTACTTC
>many|TRBV19|TRBJ1-2|NA
CASSIRLQAPPSGYTF
TGTGCCAGTAGTATCCGCCTCCAGGCTCCACCTTCCGGCTACACCTTC
>NA|TRBV9|TRBJ1-2|NA
CASSEAGSGGLYGYTF
TGTGCCAGCAGCGAGGCCGGGAGCGGGGGCCTCTATGGCTACACCTTC
>NA|TRBV5-1|TRBJ2-5|NA
CASSPDLGETQYF
TGCGCCAGCAGCCCGGACCTCGGCGAGACCCAGTACTTC
>few|TRBV20-1|TRBJ2-7|TRBD1
CSTRAGTGIYEQYF
TGCAGTACTAGGGCCGGGACAGGGATCTACGAGCAGTACTTC
>many|TRBV9|TRBJ1-6|NA
CASSVEGGNSPLHF
TGTGCCAGCAGCGTAGAAGGGGGTAATTCACCCCTCCACTTT
>many|TRBV13|TRBJ2-5|NA
CASSQDSEETQYF
TGTGCCAGCAGCCAAGACAGTGAAGAGACCCAGTACTTC
>NA|TRBV28|TRBJ1-6|NA
CASSMDGFSPLHF
TGTGCCAGCAGTATGGACGGATTTTCACCCCTCCACTTT
>NA|TRBV11-1|TRBJ1-6|NA
CASSLRTSPLHF
TGTGCCAGCAGCTTAAGGACCTCACCCCTCCACTTT
>NA|TRBV12-3/TRBV12-4|TRBJ2-2|NA
CASSRQAGTGELFF
TGTGCCAGCAGTCGACAGGCGGGCACCGGGGAGCTGTTTTTT
>NA|TRBV6-1|TRBJ2-5|NA
CASSEVQVGTQYF
TGTGCCAGCAGTGAAGTACAGGTAGGGACCCAGTACTTC
>many|TRBV2|TRBJ2-2|NA
CASSGGMTFTGELFF
TGTGCCAGCAGTGGAGGGATGACCTTCACCGGGGAGCTGTTTTTT
>NA|TRBV20-1|TRBJ2-7|TRBD1
CSAPGQGAYEQYF
TGCAGTGCTCCGGGACAGGGGGCCTACGAGCAGTACTTC